This T cell receptor beta chain originates from a study of T cell responses to AZD1222 COVID-19 vaccine. General study points: Spike-specific TCR breadth and depth grew following two AZD1222 doses.

Using immunoSEQ multiplex PCR, the repertoire was profiled, and TCRdb retains in-frame clones only, with some absent. The repertoire holds approximately 180,000 clones, with just over 90% as singletons. Notes on this clone: Its antigen is still unknown.

From germline, CDR1 is MGHDK and CDR2 SYGVNS. Unmatched junction bases numbered 5, after V lost 1 base and J lost 6 bases. This CDR3 comprises 15 residues. The chain joins TRBV25-1 to TRBJ2-2; TRBD2 matches 7 bases. The TCR comes from an adult in good health. This specimen was peripheral blood, taken on day 0 of AZD1222 vaccination. The CDR3 here is CASSEFGGSSGELFF. The DNA for the CDR3 is TGTGCCAGCAGTGAATTCGGCGGGAGCTCCGGGGAGCTGTTTTTT.